The next 29 T cell receptor beta chains were all read from a single sample in a study of long-term antiretroviral therapy in people with HIV. Samples were assayed with immunoSEQ v3.0 at survey level. Sequenced by immunoSEQ multiplex PCR; TCRdb stores in-frame clones only, minus some. This table has 24,000 or so clones, 75% to 85% appearing once. This specimen consisted of unsorted PBMCs, obtained 0.5 years after starting antiretroviral therapy. The source is a woman aged 40 to 55 with HIV.

V and J are TRBV9 and TRBJ1-2, with D possibly matching TRBD1 (5 bases). Between the trimmed V and J ends, which lost 3 bases and 4 bases, there was a span of 19 bases. CDR3 length equals 16 residues. The germline V gene encodes CDR1 SGDLS and CDR2 YYNGEE. The CDR3 spells CASSAMGGVQVYGYTF. For the CDR3, the DNA is TGTGCCAGCAGCGCGATGGGGGGGGTACAGGTCTATGGCTACACCTTC.

The V call is TRBV28, the J call TRBJ2-7, with no clear D. CDR3 length: 14 amino acids. Germline V gives CDR1 MDHEN, CDR2 SYDVKM. V was pared by 2 bases and J by 2 bases, with 10 bases between. Here the CDR3 reads CASSLRQSPYEQYF. CDR3 DNA sequence: TGTGCCAGCAGTTTAAGGCAGTCTCCCTACGAGCAGTACTTC.

The V gene is TRBV5-4, the J gene TRBJ2-2; D remains ambiguous. The CDR3 is 13 amino acids. Germline V gene data show CDR1 as SGHNT and CDR2 as YYREEE (reference sequence). Between the trimmed V and J ends, which lost 1 base and 4 bases, there was a span of 5 bases. The CDR3 region is CASSLPGTGELFF. The CDR3 DNA reads TGTGCCAGCAGCTTGCCGGGCACCGGGGAGCTGTTTTTT. Variable domain in full (rest from reference TRBV5-4 and TRBJ2-2): ETGVTQSPTHLIKTRGQQVTLRCSSQSGHNTVSWYQQALGQGPQFIFQYYREEENGRGNFPPRFSGLQFPNYSSELNVNALELDDSALYLCASSLPGTGELFFGEGSRLTVL.

The V call is TRBV5-6, the J call TRBJ2-3; tentative D call: TRBD2 (6 bases). V dropped 1 base and J dropped 1 base, with 16 bases sitting between them. Germline lookup yields CDR1 SGHDT and CDR2 YYEEEE. The CDR3 spans 17 residues. CDR3 loop: CASSLFLSASGTDTQYF. For the CDR3, the DNA is TGTGCCAGCAGCTTGTTTCTTTCGGCTAGCGGCACAGATACGCAGTATTTT.

This clone was found a few times. This chain connects TRBV6-5 to TRBJ1-1; D is uncertain. This CDR3 has 14 amino acids. Germline V gene lookup returns CDR1 MNHEY and CDR2 SVGAGI. V was clipped by 5 bases and J by 1 base, with 11 bases between them. The CDR3 region is CASSRRNRNTEAFF. The CDR3 bases are TGTGCCAGCAGTCGCCGTAACAGGAACACTGAAGCTTTCTTT.

J is TRBJ2-5 and V is TRBV29-1; D uncertain. Per germline, CDR1 SQVTM and CDR2 ANQGSEA. The V end was cut by 6 bases, the J end by 5 bases, with 13 bases between. The length of the CDR3 is 12 residues. In DNA, the CDR3 is TGCAGCGTCAGGACGGATGGGGAGACCCAGTACTTC. The encoded protein is CSVRTDGETQYF.

This chain links TRBV4-3 with TRBJ1-2; tentatively, D is TRBD1 (6 bases). CDR1 is LGHNA and CDR2 is YSLEER in the germline V gene. The CDR3 spans 15 residues. The V gene lost 0 bases and the J gene lost 7 bases, with 15 bases spanning the gap. CDR3 loop: CASSQEAGQIRGYTF. The CDR3 coding sequence is TGCGCCAGCAGCCAAGAGGCAGGACAGATCCGTGGCTACACCTTC.

The chain joins TRBV6-5 to TRBJ2-3, with unresolved D. V was shortened by 0 bases and J by 3 bases, with 7 bases between the two germline ends. CDR1 MNHEY and CDR2 SVGAGI come from the germline V gene. The CDR3 contains 14 residues. The CDR3 is CASSYSTATDTQYF. DNA for the CDR3: TGTGCCAGCAGTTACTCGACGGCGACAGATACGCAGTATTTT.

This clone was counted a few times. The chain links TRBV7-9 to TRBJ1-1, with a weak D call TRBD1 (5 bases). Looked up from germline, CDR1 is SEHNR and CDR2 is FQNEAQ (reference sequence). The CDR3 covers 14 residues. Trimming pared 7 bases from V and 3 bases from J, leaving 15 bases between. The CDR3: CASISRGWDTEAFF. The CDR3, as DNA: TGTGCCAGCATTTCGAGGGGATGGGACACTGAAGCTTTCTTT.

This chain connects TRBV30 to TRBJ2-7; D gene ambiguous. Deletions cut 2 bases from V and 0 bases from J, with 11 bases between. Germline V gene lookup returns CDR1 GTSNPN and CDR2 SVGIG (reference sequence). This CDR3 spans 14 amino acids. In DNA, the CDR3 is TGTGCCTGGAGTATAGGTAGGAGCTCCTACGAGCAGTACTTC. Protein sequence: CAWSIGRSSYEQYF.

V usage is TRBV27 and J usage is TRBJ2-5; a possible D gene is TRBD1 (5 bases). V was shortened by 3 bases and J by 1 base, with 6 bases between the two germline ends. Germline V gene data show CDR1 as MNHEY and CDR2 as SMNVEV (reference sequence). CDR3 length equals 13 residues. CDR3 bases: TGTGCCAGCAGTTTCCAGGGCCAAGAGACCCAGTACTTC. Protein product: CASSFQGQETQYF.

The V and J genes are TRBV6-5 and TRBJ1-5, with D possibly matching TRBD1 (5 bases). V gave up 6 bases and J gave up 6 bases, with 18 bases separating them. The CDR3 is 15 residues long. Germline CDR1 is MNHEY and CDR2 is SVGAGI. CDR3 nucleotide sequence: TGTGCCAGCAGCCGCGAATTCGGGGGAAGTCAGCCCCAGCATTTT. Translated, it gives CASSREFGGSQPQHF.

This sequence joins TRBV9 and TRBJ2-7; D is undetermined. V lost 0 bases and J lost 0, with 10 bases in between. Germline V gives CDR1 SGDLS, CDR2 YYNGEE. The CDR3 has 15 amino acids. The CDR3 sequence: CASSVDLGLSYEQYF. The CDR3, as DNA: TGTGCCAGCAGCGTAGATTTAGGGCTCTCCTACGAGCAGTACTTC. The complete variable domain, with remaining parts taken from reference TRBV9 and TRBJ2-7, reads DSGVTQTPKHLITATGQRVTLRCSPRSGDLSVYWYQQSLDQGLQFLIQYYNGEERAKGNILERFSAQQFPDLHSELNLSSLELGDSALYFCASSVDLGLSYEQYFGPGTRLTVT.

The V gene is TRBV7-3, the J gene TRBJ2-5; the D gene could be TRBD1 or TRBD2 (5 bases each). The CDR3 is 14 residues long. Germline V lookup: CDR1 SGHTA, CDR2 FQGTGA. Trimming took 5 bases from V and 2 from J, leaving 12 bases between them. The CDR3 region has the DNA TGTGCCAGCAGCATGGGGACGCAGCAAGAGACCCAGTACTTC. This gives the protein CASSMGTQQETQYF.

This rearrangement joins TRBV11-2 to TRBJ1-2, with D hard to call. This CDR3 contains 17 residues. Per the germline V gene, CDR1 is SGHAT and CDR2 is FQNNGV. The ends were cut back, 0 bases at V and 2 bases at J, with 16 bases in the middle. The CDR3 here is CASSLDQPGFGNYGYTF. The CDR3, as DNA: TGTGCCAGCAGCTTAGATCAGCCGGGGTTTGGAAACTATGGCTACACCTTC.

The rearrangement uses TRBV5-4 and TRBJ2-1; TRBD2 is a possible D gene (7 bases). V lost 3 bases, J lost 7 bases, and 20 bases lay in between. Germline CDR1 is SGHNT and CDR2 is YYREEE (reference sequence). The CDR3 extends over 16 amino acids. DNA for the CDR3: TGTGCCAGCAGCTGGACCTATCGGGGGGCCGATAATGAGCAGTTCTTC. This codes for CASSWTYRGADNEQFF.

The chain links TRBV2 to TRBJ1-3; weak D call: TRBD1 (5 bases). V lost 4 bases, J lost 0 bases, and 13 bases lay in between. The CDR3 contains 16 residues. Germline assignment: CDR1 SNHLY and CDR2 FYNNEI. Here the CDR3 reads CASSGYQGRSGNTIYF. DNA of the CDR3: TGTGCCAGCAGTGGTTATCAGGGACGCTCTGGAAACACCATATATTTT.

This rearrangement joins TRBV11-1 to TRBJ1-4, with TRBD1 identical over 7 bases. The CDR3 spans 14 residues. J was trimmed by 5 bases and V by 4 bases; bases with no gene match: 4. Germline V gene data show CDR1 as SGHAT and CDR2 as FQDESV (reference sequence). Here the CDR3 reads CASSSRGSNEKLFF. Written as DNA, the CDR3 is TGTGCCAGCAGCTCCAGGGGGTCGAATGAAAAACTGTTTTTT. The full variable domain, its missing parts supplied by reference TRBV11-1 and TRBJ1-4, is EAEVAQSPRYKITEKSQAVAFWCDPISGHATLYWYRQILGQGPELLVQFQDESVVDDSQLPKDRFSAERLKGVDSTLKIQPAELGDSAMYLCASSSRGSNEKLFFGSGTQLSVL.

The rearrangement uses TRBV19 and TRBJ2-1, with a weak D call TRBD2 (6 bases). The V end was cut by 0 bases, the J end by 4 bases, with 16 bases between. The CDR3 extends over 17 amino acids. Germline V gene lookup returns CDR1 LNHDA and CDR2 SQIVND (reference sequence). This CDR3 is CASSIDLGHGGYNEQFF. The CDR3 DNA is TGTGCCAGTAGTATAGATCTGGGCCACGGGGGATACAATGAGCAGTTCTTC.

The chain combines TRBV2 with TRBJ1-2, with no clear D. CDR1 and CDR2 from the germline V gene are SNHLY and FYNNEI. The CDR3 spans 15 residues. Trimming cost V 3 bases and J 0 bases, with 11 bases left between them. The DNA of the CDR3 is TGTGCCAGCAGTGAGGCGGGCCTAGCTAACTATGGCTACACCTTC. Translated, it gives CASSEAGLANYGYTF.

V gene TRBV28 combines with J gene TRBJ2-7, with TRBD2 matching 10 bases. The CDR3 covers 16 residues. Germline-derived CDR1 and CDR2 are MDHEN and SYDVKM. Germline trimming cut 5 bases from V and 6 bases from J; bases unmatched to any gene: 13. This CDR3 reads CASSLTLLAGVLEQYF. In DNA, the CDR3 is TGTGCCAGCAGTCTAACACTCCTAGCGGGGGTCCTCGAGCAGTACTTC.

This clone came up once. The CDR3 region has the DNA TGTGCCAGCAGAACGACCGCAGATACGCAGTATTTT. Translation gives CASRTTADTQYF. V gene TRBV7-9 combines with J gene TRBJ2-3, with D hard to call. The CDR3 totals 12 residues. V dropped 6 bases and J dropped 4 bases, with 8 bases sitting between them. The germline CDR1 and CDR2 sequences are SEHNR and FQNEAQ (reference sequence).

This clone was detected once. J is TRBJ2-2 and V is TRBV5-1, with 8 positions matching TRBD2. The V and J ends lost 1 base and 3 bases, in that order; junction bases with no gene match: 8. Germline V gene data show CDR1 as SGHRS and CDR2 as YFSETQ. The CDR3 extends over 17 amino acids. In DNA, the CDR3 is TGCGCCAGCAGCTTGACTCCGGGGGGGCCTGACACCGGGGAGCTGTTTTTT. Residues: CASSLTPGGPDTGELFF. Full variable domain (missing parts from reference TRBV5-1 and TRBJ2-2): KAGVTQTPRYLIKTRGQQVTLSCSPISGHRSVSWYQQTPGQGLQFLFEYFSETQRNKGNFPGRFSGRQFSNSRSEMNVSTLELGDSALYLCASSLTPGGPDTGELFFGEGSRLTVL.

The chain joins TRBV7-2 to TRBJ1-1; D uncertain. Germline CDR1 reads SGHTA; CDR2 reads FQGNSA. V was cut by 6 bases and J by 1 base, with 9 bases left in between. The length of the CDR3 is 13 residues. The CDR3 DNA follows: TGTGCCAGCAGAGGACTGTCGAACACTGAAGCTTTCTTT. Translated: CASRGLSNTEAFF.

The rearrangement joins TRBV30 to TRBJ2-1; TRBD2 agrees at 11 bases. The CDR3 extends over 15 amino acids. V shed 3 bases and J 3 bases; nucleotides not matched to a gene: 4. Germline V gene lookup returns CDR1 GTSNPN and CDR2 SVGIG (reference sequence). CDR3 residues: CAWSLAGGFYNEQFF. For the CDR3, the DNA is TGTGCCTGGAGCTTAGCGGGGGGGTTCTACAATGAGCAGTTCTTC.

The genes are TRBV5-1 and TRBJ2-5; D is undetermined. The V gene lost 2 bases and the J gene lost 5 bases, with 7 bases spanning the gap. The germline V gene encodes CDR1 SGHRS and CDR2 YFSETQ. The CDR3 totals 12 residues. The CDR3 protein is CASSFSYETQYF. DNA of the CDR3: TGCGCCAGCAGCTTTTCGTACGAGACCCAGTACTTC. The complete variable domain, with remaining parts taken from reference TRBV5-1 and TRBJ2-5, reads KAGVTQTPRYLIKTRGQQVTLSCSPISGHRSVSWYQQTPGQGLQFLFEYFSETQRNKGNFPGRFSGRQFSNSRSEMNVSTLELGDSALYLCASSFSYETQYFGPGTRLLVL.

CDR3 sequence: CASSHREVIAFF. The CDR3 region has the DNA TGTGCCAGCAGTCACCGGGAGGTGATAGCTTTCTTT. The gene calls are TRBV28 and TRBJ1-1; D unclear. The CDR3 is 12 residues long. V was trimmed by 5 bases and J by 10 bases, leaving 14 bases between them. CDR1 MDHEN and CDR2 SYDVKM come from the germline V gene.

V and J are TRBV4-2 and TRBJ2-3; 7 bases fit TRBD2. This CDR3 region has 16 residues. Germline trimming cut 0 bases from V and 0 bases from J; bases unmatched to any gene: 3. Germline CDR1 reads LGHNA; CDR2 reads YNFKEQ. The CDR3 DNA sequence: TGTGCCAGCAGCCAAGATCGGGGGGAAAGCACAGATACGCAGTATTTT. Residues: CASSQDRGESTDTQYF.

This chain links TRBV7-3 with TRBJ2-6; D is perhaps TRBD1 or TRBD2 (5 bases each). CDR1 and CDR2 (germline): SGHTA, FQGTGA. The CDR3 is 16 amino acids. V gave up 5 bases and J gave up 0 bases, with 11 bases separating them. In DNA form, the CDR3 reads TGTGCCAGCAGCCCGGGGACGGACTCTGGGGCCAACGTCCTGACTTTC. Amino acid sequence: CASSPGTDSGANVLTF.